The present T cell receptor beta chain was sequenced within a study of CD8+ T cells in alopecia areata. Overall study results and limits: Many expanded lesional clones persisted in scalp and blood during tofacitinib treatment.

RNA was isolated and reverse transcribed to cDNA, the sequencing template. Clones were read by immunoSEQ multiplex PCR, and TCRdb kept only the in-frame ones, dropping some. The table shows a few hundred thousand clones, with more than 30% occurring only once. This clone appeared a few times. Antigen specificity is unknown. The treatment is: oral pan-JAK inhibitor, 5-10 mg twice daily. Sample: CD4+ T cells sorted from blood, taken at approximately week 30, from a patient treated with tofacitinib. This receptor was taken from a human donor with alopecia areata.

The CDR3 DNA reads TGCGCCAGCAGCGCAACCCTACACTACGAGCAGTACTTC. Its protein is CASSATLHYEQYF. This rearrangement joins TRBV5-1 to TRBJ2-7; D ambiguous. Trimming cost V 4 bases and J 3 bases, with 11 bases left between them. The CDR3 is made up of 13 amino acids. Looked up from germline, CDR1 is SGHRS and CDR2 is YFSETQ.